What follows are 30 T cell receptor beta chains derived from one specimen sequenced in a study of blood T cells in healthy people across ages. Through a sample-barcoded 5' primer and a J-beta primer mix, a second PCR was run for roughly 6 to 11 cycles. TCRdb called the 5' RACE reads again in MiXCR, with one record for every CDR3 protein. The sample carries 600,000 to 850,000 distinct CDR3 sequences, more than 20% recorded once. This same sample was also part of a study on T cells of mothers and their children.

The sample comprised blood. Source of these receptors: a boy aged 10-17 years in good health.

The chain is built from TRBV20-1 and TRBJ2-7; D is undetermined. CDR1 and CDR2 (germline): DFQATT, SNEGSKA (reference sequence). Trimming shortened V by 0 bases and J by 5 bases, and 17 bases separated the two germline ends. The CDR3 is made up of 15 amino acids. Here the CDR3 DNA reads TGCAGTGCTAGAGATATCGGAGACTCCCCCCACGAGCAGTACTTC. This translates into CSARDIGDSPHEQYF.

Many counts were recorded for this clonotype. The rearrangement uses TRBV28 and TRBJ2-6; D gene unclear. The CDR3 is 16 residues long. V lost 3 bases, J lost 5 bases, and 14 bases lay in between. The germline CDR1 and CDR2 sequences are MDHEN and SYDVKM. The CDR3 bases are TGTGCCAGCAGTTTCACTGGCCTAGGGAGGGCCAACGTCCTGACTTTC. Residues: CASSFTGLGRANVLTF. Full variable domain (rest looked up from reference TRBV28 and TRBJ2-6): DVKVTQSSRYLVKRTGEKVFLECVQDMDHENMFWYRQDPGLGLRLIYFSYDVKMKEKGDIPEGYSVSREKKERFSLILESASTNQTSMYLCASSFTGLGRANVLTFGAGSRLTVL.

The chain couples TRBV28 to TRBJ1-4; no definite D call. Germline V gives CDR1 MDHEN, CDR2 SYDVKM. The CDR3 is 16 amino acids. V dropped 4 bases and J dropped 0 bases, with 12 bases sitting between them. This CDR3 reads CASSSPKAPTNEKLFF. The CDR3 DNA reads TGTGCCAGCAGTTCACCTAAGGCCCCAACTAATGAAAAACTGTTTTTT.

The V and J genes are TRBV4-1 and TRBJ2-1; TRBD1 aligns across 9 bases. This CDR3 is 15 amino acids long. Germline-derived CDR1 and CDR2 are MGHRA and YSYEKL. The junction had 7 bases not matched to a gene; V was cut back by 5 bases and J by 5 bases. Here the CDR3 reads CASSDGTGWDNEQFF. The DNA of the CDR3 is TGCGCCAGCAGCGACGGGACAGGGTGGGACAATGAGCAGTTCTTC.

A few counts support this clonotype. V and J are TRBV5-1 and TRBJ2-7; D gene unclear. The V end was cut by 7 bases, the J end by 2 bases, with 13 bases between. CDR3 length equals 13 residues. Germline V gene lookup returns CDR1 SGHRS and CDR2 YFSETQ. DNA for the CDR3: TGCGCCAGCGGGCCAAGTGAAACCTACGAGCAGTACTTC. Protein sequence: CASGPSETYEQYF.

This chain links TRBV6-5 with TRBJ2-1; 11 positions agree with TRBD2. J was trimmed by 2 bases and V by 4 bases; bases with no gene match: 10. Germline assignment: CDR1 MNHEY and CDR2 SVGAGI. CDR3 length: 18 residues. CDR3 nucleotide sequence: TGTGCCAGCAGTTCGACCCTAGCGGGAGGTCCAGCCTACAATGAGCAGTTCTTC. It specifies CASSSTLAGGPAYNEQFF.

The rearrangement joins TRBV6-5 to TRBJ2-1; 11 nucleotides align to TRBD2. Germline V gives CDR1 MNHEY, CDR2 SVGAGI. V dropped 0 bases and J dropped 8; count of bases not matched to a gene: 6. The CDR3 is made up of 16 amino acids. CDR3 region: CASSYSLAGGSYEQFF. DNA for the CDR3: TGTGCCAGCAGTTACTCCTTAGCGGGGGGGAGCTATGAGCAGTTCTTC.

There are a few counts of this clonotype. Germline is not matched at one junction end, which may reflect a read error. The V call is TRBV7-3, the J call TRBJ2-5, with D possibly matching TRBD1 (6 bases). CDR1 and CDR2 (germline): SGHTA, FQGTGA. The CDR3 is made up of 12 amino acids. Here the CDR3 DNA reads TGTGCCAACAGCTTAGACAGGCAGACCCAGTACTTC. It translates to CANSLDRQTQYF.

The chain uses TRBV29-1 and TRBJ1-1; no reliable D call. V was cut by 2 bases and J by 3 bases, with 13 bases left in between. The CDR3 length is 14 residues. The germline V gene encodes CDR1 SQVTM and CDR2 ANQGSEA. The CDR3: CSVEPGDGDTEAFF. In nucleotides, the CDR3 is TGCAGCGTTGAACCCGGGGATGGGGACACTGAAGCTTTCTTT.

The chain employs TRBV10-3 and TRBJ1-4; 10 nucleotides line up with TRBD1. Germline trimming cut 7 bases from V and 6 bases from J; bases unmatched to any gene: 8. Germline V gives CDR1 ENHRY, CDR2 SYGVKD. The length of the CDR3 is 15 residues. CDR3 sequence: CAIKDSGTGDEKLFF. CDR3 DNA: TGTGCCATCAAGGACTCCGGGACAGGGGATGAAAAACTGTTTTTT.

This clonotype was seen more than once but under ten times. The chain joins TRBV29-1 to TRBJ2-2; possible D gene TRBD2, 5 bases. Germline V gene data show CDR1 as SQVTM and CDR2 as ANQGSEA. This CDR3 is 14 amino acids long. Trimming removed 4 bases from V and 5 bases from J, with 14 bases in between. CDR3 residues: CSVGRTAGTGELFF. The CDR3, as DNA: TGCAGCGTTGGCCGGACGGCGGGTACCGGGGAGCTGTTTTTT.

CDR3: CASSTGEEMNTEAFF. The CDR3 region has the DNA TGTGCCAGTTCGACAGGTGAGGAGATGAACACTGAAGCTTTCTTT. J is TRBJ1-1 and V is TRBV6-1, with a possible D match to TRBD1 (6 bases). Per the germline V gene, CDR1 is MNHNS and CDR2 is SASEGT. The V end lost 9 bases, the J end lost 0 bases, and 17 bases lay between the germline ends. The CDR3 is 15 amino acids.

The V call is TRBV12-3 or TRBV12-4, the J call TRBJ1-3; no clear D gene. V gave up 3 bases and J gave up 0 bases, with 15 bases separating them. CDR3 length equals 17 residues. In DNA form, the CDR3 reads TGTGCCAGCAGTTTCGCTACTCCGCAGAGCTCTGGAAACACCATATATTTT. This codes for CASSFATPQSSGNTIYF.

V usage is TRBV4-2 and J usage is TRBJ1-1, with D hard to call. The germline V gene has CDR1 LGHNA and CDR2 YNFKEQ. This CDR3 contains 15 residues. Trimming pared 2 bases from V and 0 bases from J, leaving 10 bases between. CDR3 nucleotide sequence: TGTGCCAGCAGCCAACGGTCACAGTTGAACACTGAAGCTTTCTTT. It yields the protein CASSQRSQLNTEAFF.

This clonotype has only a few counts. The chain's CDR3 is CASSERGGNSPLHF. Written as DNA, the CDR3 is TGTGCCAGCAGTGAAAGGGGGGGAAATTCACCCCTCCACTTT. The chain carries TRBV6-1 and TRBJ1-6; D possibly corresponds to TRBD1 (6 bases). Trimming left V 2 bases short and J 7 bases short, with 9 bases between. The germline CDR1 and CDR2 sequences are MNHNS and SASEGT. This CDR3 region has 14 residues.

V gene TRBV29-1 combines with J gene TRBJ1-2, with D perhaps TRBD1 (5 bases). Trimming took 7 bases from V and 3 from J, leaving 12 bases between them. Germline CDR1 reads SQVTM; CDR2 reads ANQGSEA. CDR3 length: 12 amino acids. The CDR3 DNA follows: TGCAGCGACCCGACAGAACACTATGGCTACACCTTC. It translates to CSDPTEHYGYTF.

This clonotype came up once. The chain links TRBV2 to TRBJ1-4, with 7 bases identical to TRBD1. After removal of 1 base from V and 8 bases from J, the junction contained 4 bases not matched to a gene. The CDR3 consists of 14 residues. The germline CDR1 and CDR2 sequences are SNHLY and FYNNEI. CDR3: CASSEGGGGEKLFF. The CDR3 DNA is TGTGCCAGCAGTGAAGGAGGGGGCGGCGAAAAACTGTTTTTT.

The V call is TRBV7-9, the J call TRBJ1-1; D unclear. This CDR3 has 16 residues. The germline V gene encodes CDR1 SEHNR and CDR2 FQNEAQ (reference sequence). Trimming pared 3 bases from V and 4 bases from J, leaving 18 bases between. The CDR3 protein is CASSFPLGTLSTEAFF. As DNA, the CDR3 is TGTGCCAGCAGCTTTCCACTTGGCACCTTGAGCACTGAAGCTTTCTTT.

Written as DNA, the CDR3 is TGTGCCAGCAGCCCGTATACCCTTGCAGGTGACGAGCAGTACTTC. Its translation is CASSPYTLAGDEQYF. The chain has TRBV3-1 and TRBJ2-7; no clear D gene. The CDR3 runs to 15 residues. V was trimmed by 4 bases and J by 5 bases, leaving 18 bases between them. The germline CDR1 and CDR2 sequences are LGHDT and YNNKEL (reference sequence).

This clonotype was observed many times. The rearrangement joins TRBV29-1 to TRBJ2-5; D remains ambiguous. The better agreement between TRBJ2-1 and the DNA end casts doubt on the J call. The CDR3 runs 11 residues. Germline CDR1 is SQVTM and CDR2 is ANQGSEA. The CDR3 region has the DNA TGCAGCGTGGATACGTACAATGAGCAGTTCTTC. Amino acid sequence: CSVDTYNEQFF.

There are a few counts of this clonotype. This chain links TRBV27 with TRBJ2-5; 14 bases fit TRBD2. V lost 4 bases, J lost 11 bases, and 12 bases stayed unmatched. Looked up from germline, CDR1 is MNHEY and CDR2 is SMNVEV (reference sequence). The CDR3 totals 16 residues. CDR3 in amino acids: CASSSSGTSGSRAQYF. The CDR3 DNA sequence: TGTGCCAGCAGTTCATCCGGGACTAGCGGGAGTAGGGCGCAGTACTTC.

The J gene is TRBJ1-1, the V gene TRBV4-3; D ambiguous. The CDR3 loop spans 18 amino acids. Trimming stripped 0 bases from V and 4 bases from J, with 21 bases between. Germline V gene sequence: CDR1 LGHNA, CDR2 YSLEER. This CDR3 is CASSQESLLSVGSTEAFF. The CDR3 coding sequence is TGCGCCAGCAGCCAAGAGTCCCTCCTGAGTGTGGGGAGCACTGAAGCTTTCTTT.

This clonotype has more than one count but fewer than ten. The V call is TRBV25-1, the J call TRBJ1-4; D is unclear. The CDR3 sequence is 13 residues long. Per the germline V gene, CDR1 is MGHDK and CDR2 is SYGVNS. V was trimmed by 8 bases and J by 8 bases, leaving 15 bases between them. The CDR3 loop is CASRRGLGEKLFF. The CDR3 nucleotides are TGTGCCAGCCGGCGAGGGCTGGGGGAAAAACTGTTTTTT.

The CDR3 reads CASSSRSSGAYEQYF. The CDR3, as DNA: TGTGCCAGCAGTTCCCGGTCTAGCGGCGCCTACGAGCAGTACTTC. This chain uses TRBV28 with TRBJ2-5, with 7 bases lining up with TRBD2. The J call is uncertain, as TRBJ2-7 better fits the DNA end. Germline-derived CDR1 and CDR2 are MDHEN and SYDVKM. CDR3 length: 15 residues.

This clonotype occurred a few times. This chain uses TRBV5-1 with TRBJ1-4; TRBD1 matches at 10 bases. This CDR3 is built from 14 residues. V dropped 7 bases and J dropped 5; count of bases not matched to a gene: 5. Germline assignment: CDR1 SGHRS and CDR2 YFSETQ. The CDR3 spells CASYSGQGNEKLFF. In nucleotides, the CDR3 is TGCGCCAGCTATTCGGGACAGGGGAATGAAAAACTGTTTTTT.

The chain joins TRBV5-4 to TRBJ1-1; D is uncertain. The CDR3 spans 12 residues. The germline V gene encodes CDR1 SGHNT and CDR2 YYREEE (reference sequence). V was cut by 5 bases and J by 5 bases, with 10 bases left in between. The CDR3 loop reads CASRGMWTEAFF. CDR3 nucleotides: TGTGCCAGCAGGGGGATGTGGACTGAAGCTTTCTTT.

This chain uses TRBV29-1 with TRBJ2-1, with unresolved D. Germline V gene data show CDR1 as SQVTM and CDR2 as ANQGSEA. V was shortened by 4 bases and J by 6 bases, with 13 bases between the two germline ends. The CDR3 runs 13 residues. CDR3 bases: TGCAGCGTTGCAACAGAGACGAGCAATGAGCAGTTCTTC. Protein product: CSVATETSNEQFF.

This clonotype was counted a few times. The chain carries TRBV24-1 and TRBJ1-1; the D is unclear. Germline values: CDR1 KGHDR, CDR2 SFDVKD. CDR3 length: 14 amino acids. Deletions cut 5 bases from V and 7 bases from J, with 16 bases between. The CDR3 region is CATSAHESIGEAFF. For the CDR3, the DNA is TGTGCCACCAGTGCCCACGAGAGTATCGGTGAAGCTTTCTTT.

This clonotype was seen more than once but under ten times. A junction end diverges from the germline sequence, so it may reflect a read error. V is TRBV7-2 and J is TRBJ1-6, with no clear D. Germline loops: CDR1 SGHTA, CDR2 FQGNSA. The length of the CDR3 is 12 residues. The CDR3: CASSLAYPPLHF. CDR3 nucleotides: TGTGCTAGCAGCTTAGCGTATCCACCCCTCCACTTT. Using reference TRBV7-2 and TRBJ1-6 for the parts outside the CDR3, the full variable domain is GAGVSQSPSNKVTEKGKDVELRCDPISGHTALYWYRQSLGQGLEFLIYFQGNSAPDKSGLPSDRFSAERTGGSVSTLTIQRTQQEDSAVYLCASSLAYPPLHFGNGTRLTVT.

The rearrangement links TRBV4-3 to TRBJ2-1; the match to TRBD2 covers 10 bases. Losses at the gene ends were 0 bases for V and 8 bases for J; bases not matched to a gene: 16. The length of the CDR3 is 19 residues. Germline V gives CDR1 LGHNA, CDR2 YSLEER. CDR3 bases: TGCGCCAGCAGCCAAGATCTTGCCTTGCCTTCCCTAGCGGGGGATGAGCAGTTCTTC. Its protein is CASSQDLALPSLAGDEQFF.